Below, one T cell receptor beta chain is given with its context. The data were produced by immunoSEQ multiplex PCR, yet TCRdb's version contains in-frame clones alone and is incomplete. The sample has 150,000 or so clones, over 80% seen once. CDR3 length equals 15 residues. Trimming removed 3 bases from V and 2 bases from J, with 14 bases in between. Germline V lookup: CDR1 SGHRS, CDR2 YFSETQ. The sample originates from a study of blood T cell repertoires in COVID-19. Study-level background: Researchers got acute and convalescent COVID-19 samples from the United States, Italy and Spain.

V and J are TRBV5-1 and TRBJ1-1; D remains ambiguous. This sequence originates from a woman aged 60-70 years who had recovered from COVID-19. Sequenced: PBMCs or T cells enriched from blood (not recorded which). The CDR3 coding sequence is TGCGCCAGCAGCTCCATCGGGGAGAGAAACACTGAAGCTTTCTTT. This gives the protein CASSSIGERNTEAFF. The full variable domain, with the rest looked up from reference TRBV5-1 and TRBJ1-1, is KAGVTQTPRYLIKTRGQQVTLSCSPISGHRSVSWYQQTPGQGLQFLFEYFSETQRNKGNFPGRFSGRQFSNSRSEMNVSTLELGDSALYLCASSSIGERNTEAFFGQGTRLTVV.